The TCR beta chain under discussion was sequenced for a study of cytomegalovirus exposure and HLA in healthy donors. There are 16 residues in the CDR3. Unmatched junction bases numbered 10, after V lost 5 bases and J lost 1 base. Germline values: CDR1 MNHEY, CDR2 SMNVEV (reference sequence). This table comes from immunoSEQ multiplex PCR, and its TCRdb copy is limited to in-frame clones, with some not included. This sample carries about 400,000 clones, 86% of them seen once, and the ten largest clones take 0.83%. Concerning this clone itself: Its antigen is unidentified.

The donors belonged to the approximately 120-subject validation cohort, separate from the roughly 600-subject first cohort. Study-wide results and limits: The study put 150 or so TCR beta chains on its list as cytomegalovirus-associated. That first-cohort TCR clusters tended to co-occur in the 120 or so validation repertoires was found in a later analysis. Under in vitro conditions, a few CMV-associated chains were confirmed as specific for CMV antigens.

Specimen: PBMCs. The receptor was derived from a woman between 18 and 29 years old in good health and CMV-seronegative. The rearrangement uses TRBV27 and TRBJ1-2; 7 bases align to TRBD1. The DNA for the CDR3 is TGTGCCAGCAGTCTCCTCACAGGGGCACGTAACTATGGCTACACCTTC. This sequence encodes CASSLLTGARNYGYTF.